Presented here are 5 T cell receptor beta chains from one specimen sequenced in a study of control samples from healthy donors and cancer patients. Some clones are missing from TCRdb's copy, which holds only in-frame ones; the method was immunoSEQ multiplex PCR. The profile covers around 100,000 clones, with around 88% appearing a single time and 11% to 15% taken by the ten largest. Material for sequencing was blood. The source of these receptors is a young man in good health.

The chain has TRBV5-6 and TRBJ1-1; D uncertain. Germline-derived CDR1 and CDR2 are SGHDT and YYEEEE. CDR3 size: 18 residues. Trimming shortened V by 4 bases and J by 1 base, and 23 bases separated the two germline ends. The CDR3 region is CASSPRSTLWRTNTEAFF. In DNA form, the CDR3 reads TGTGCCAGCAGCCCACGGTCCACACTCTGGAGGACGAACACTGAAGCTTTCTTT.

This rearrangement joins TRBV5-1 to TRBJ2-7, with 7 positions matching TRBD1. Germline CDR1 SGHRS, CDR2 YFSETQ. The trim removed 4 bases at V and 2 bases at J, leaving 9 bases unmatched. This CDR3 is 15 amino acids long. CDR3 bases: TGCGCCAGCAGCGTCTGGACAGGCCTGACCTACGAGCAGTACTTC. This encodes CASSVWTGLTYEQYF.

This chain uses TRBV14 with TRBJ2-7; D is undetermined. This CDR3 spans 12 amino acids. Germline V gene data show CDR1 as SGHDN and CDR2 as FVKESK. V lost 2 bases and J 1 base, leaving 3 bases between the germline ends. CDR3 loop: CASSQLSYEQYF. The CDR3 nucleotides are TGTGCCAGCAGCCAACTTTCCTACGAGCAGTACTTC.

This sequence joins TRBV7-2 and TRBJ1-1; 9 bases are a match to TRBD1. The CDR3 runs 16 residues. Germline-derived CDR1 and CDR2 are SGHTA and FQGNSA. V gave up 3 bases and J gave up 0 bases; unmatched junction bases: 5. The CDR3 DNA follows: TGTGCCAGCAGCTTGGGACAGGGATATATGAACACTGAAGCTTTCTTT. Residues: CASSLGQGYMNTEAFF.

The genes are TRBV5-1 and TRBJ1-1, with D unresolved. CDR1 and CDR2 (germline): SGHRS, YFSETQ. Trimming shortened V by 4 bases and J by 3 bases, and 19 bases separated the two germline ends. The length of the CDR3 is 16 residues. The CDR3 loop reads CASSVLGRASDTEAFF. CDR3 bases: TGCGCCAGCAGCGTACTAGGACGGGCCTCCGACACTGAAGCTTTCTTT.